This TCR beta chain was sequenced during a study of control samples from healthy donors and cancer patients. Measured with immunoSEQ multiplex PCR; TCRdb has only the in-frame clones, and not every one. The sample contains about 190,000 clones, approximately 91% of which appear only once. The CDR3 covers 15 residues. Germline V lookup: CDR1 SGHVS, CDR2 FQNEAQ. Losses at the gene ends were 2 bases for V and 6 bases for J; bases not matched to a gene: 5. The source of this sequence is a man aged 25 to 45 in good health. Sequenced input: blood. The chain couples TRBV7-8 to TRBJ2-7; 12 bases map to TRBD2. CDR3 amino acids: CASSLTLAGGPEQYF. The CDR3 coding sequence is TGTGCCAGCAGCTTAACCCTAGCGGGGGGGCCCGAGCAGTACTTC.